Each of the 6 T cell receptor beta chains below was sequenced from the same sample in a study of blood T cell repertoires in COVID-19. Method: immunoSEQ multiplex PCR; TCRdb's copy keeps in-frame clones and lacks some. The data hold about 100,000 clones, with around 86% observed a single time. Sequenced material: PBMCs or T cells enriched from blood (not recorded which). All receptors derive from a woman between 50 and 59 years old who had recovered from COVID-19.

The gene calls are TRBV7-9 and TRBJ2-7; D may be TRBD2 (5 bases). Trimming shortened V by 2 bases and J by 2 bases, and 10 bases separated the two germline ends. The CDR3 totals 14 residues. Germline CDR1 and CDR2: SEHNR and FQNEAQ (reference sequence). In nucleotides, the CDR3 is TGTGCCAGCAGCTTAACCGGGAACCCCTACGAGCAGTACTTC. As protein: CASSLTGNPYEQYF.

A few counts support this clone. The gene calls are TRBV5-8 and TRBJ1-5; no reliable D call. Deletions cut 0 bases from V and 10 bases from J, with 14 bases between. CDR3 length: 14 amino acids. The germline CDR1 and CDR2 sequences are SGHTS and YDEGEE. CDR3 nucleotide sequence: TGTGCCAGCAGCTTGGGTTCAGGAGGTGGTCCCCAGCATTTT. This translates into CASSLGSGGGPQHF.

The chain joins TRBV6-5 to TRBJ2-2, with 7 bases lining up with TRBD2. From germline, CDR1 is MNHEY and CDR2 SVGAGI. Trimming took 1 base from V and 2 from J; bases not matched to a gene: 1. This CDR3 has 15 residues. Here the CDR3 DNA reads TGTGCCAGCAGTTACTGGGGGGGAAACACCGGGGAGCTGTTTTTT. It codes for CASSYWGGNTGELFF.

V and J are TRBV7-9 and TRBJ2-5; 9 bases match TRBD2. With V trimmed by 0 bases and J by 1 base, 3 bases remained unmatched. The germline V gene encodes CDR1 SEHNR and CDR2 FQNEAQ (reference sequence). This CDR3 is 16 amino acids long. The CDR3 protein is CASSLAASGAQETQYF. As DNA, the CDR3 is TGTGCCAGCAGCTTAGCGGCTAGCGGGGCCCAAGAGACCCAGTACTTC.

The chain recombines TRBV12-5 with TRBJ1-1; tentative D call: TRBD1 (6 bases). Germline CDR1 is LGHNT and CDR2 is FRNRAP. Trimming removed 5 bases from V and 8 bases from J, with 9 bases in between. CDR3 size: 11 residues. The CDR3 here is CASGGDREAFF. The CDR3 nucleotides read TGTGCTAGTGGTGGCGACAGGGAAGCTTTCTTT.

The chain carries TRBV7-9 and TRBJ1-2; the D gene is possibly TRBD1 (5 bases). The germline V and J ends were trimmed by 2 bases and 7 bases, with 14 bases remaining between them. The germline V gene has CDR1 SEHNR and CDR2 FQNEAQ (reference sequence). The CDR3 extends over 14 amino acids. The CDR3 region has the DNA TGTGCCAGCAGCTTAATGACGGGGGAAGGTGGCTACACCTTC. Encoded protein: CASSLMTGEGGYTF.